One sample yielded the 8 T cell receptor beta chains listed below, sequenced in a study of T-cell reconstitution after alpha-beta-depleted transplantation in children. During its preparation, the TCRbeta library received unique molecular identifiers. Each CDR3 protein is one row after TCRdb ran MiXCR on the PCR reads. The top ten clones hold 5% to 7% of a sample with nearly 250,000 distinct CDR3 sequences, around 7.8% of them seen once. The source material was PBMCs, mostly from graft donor cells, sampled 180 days after TCRalphabeta/CD19-depleted stem cell transplant. All receptors derive from a male patient younger than 18 who had a stem cell transplant for acute lymphoblastic leukemia, so the T cells may come from the graft donor.

The gene calls are TRBV15 and TRBJ2-3; 7 nucleotides line up with TRBD2. J gave up 8 bases and V 0 bases, and 5 bases lay outside the gene matches. The germline gives CDR1 LNHNV, CDR2 YYDKDF (reference sequence). The CDR3 consists of 14 residues. The CDR3 region is CATSRDSGGGTQYF. In DNA form, the CDR3 reads TGTGCCACCAGCAGAGATTCAGGCGGGGGTACGCAGTATTTT.

The J gene is TRBJ1-1, the V gene TRBV15; D not certain. There are 13 residues in the CDR3. Germline V CDR1 and CDR2: LNHNV, YYDKDF (reference sequence). The V end was cut by 2 bases, the J end by 1 base, with 5 bases between. CDR3 coding DNA: TGTGCCACCAGCAGACAGCCGAACACTGAAGCTTTCTTT. The encoded protein is CATSRQPNTEAFF. Together with reference TRBV15 and TRBJ1-1, the CDR3 gives the full variable domain: DAMVIQNPRYQVTQFGKPVTLSCSQTLNHNVMYWYQQKSSQAPKLLFHYYDKDFNNEADTPDNFQSRRPNTSFCFLDIRSPGLGDTAMYLCATSRQPNTEAFFGQGTRLTVV.

This clonotype was seen at least ten times. The chain recombines TRBV29-1 with TRBJ2-2; unclear D gene. CDR3 size: 13 residues. CDR1 is SQVTM, CDR2 ANQGSEA, per germline. V was clipped by 4 bases and J by 2 bases, with 8 bases between them. In DNA form, the CDR3 reads TGCAGCGTTGTTGGCCCTAACACCGGGGAGCTGTTTTTT. Translation gives CSVVGPNTGELFF.

This clonotype was recorded at least ten times. The CDR3 DNA follows: TGTGCCAGCAGACAGGACAGCGCGGGCACAGATACGCAGTATTTT. It specifies CASRQDSAGTDTQYF. The chain is built from TRBV27 and TRBJ2-3; perhaps TRBD1 as D (6 bases). The CDR3 length is 15 residues. The V gene's germline CDR1 is MNHEY and CDR2 SMNVEV (reference sequence). Trimming took off 6 bases at V and 1 base at J, with 14 bases between the two ends.

In its sample, this clonotype was seen many times. The chain combines TRBV5-6 with TRBJ2-3, with a possible D match to TRBD1 (6 bases). Germline lookup yields CDR1 SGHDT and CDR2 YYEEEE. Trimming stripped 0 bases from V and 12 bases from J, with 8 bases between. The CDR3 is 11 residues long. This chain's CDR3 is CASSLGRGQYF. The CDR3 bases are TGTGCCAGCAGCTTGGGCAGGGGACAGTATTTT.

This clonotype was observed many times. The chain uses TRBV5-1 and TRBJ2-5; 9 bases are shared with TRBD1. This CDR3 spans 15 amino acids. Germline trimming cut 4 bases from V and 5 bases from J; bases unmatched to any gene: 9. In germline, CDR1 is SGHRS, CDR2 YFSETQ. CDR3 region: CASSVGTGKGETQYF. The CDR3 DNA follows: TGCGCCAGCAGCGTCGGGACAGGGAAGGGGGAGACCCAGTACTTC.

This clonotype was seen repeatedly, ten times or more. CDR3 bases: TGTGCCAGCAGCCCCCGACAGGGTGGGGTAGGGGAGCTGTTTTTT. It yields the protein CASSPRQGGVGELFF. This chain links TRBV7-2 with TRBJ2-2; 7 bases map to TRBD1. CDR1 SGHTA and CDR2 FQGNSA come from the germline V gene. V lost 5 bases, J lost 8 bases, and 11 bases stayed unmatched. The CDR3 spans 15 residues.

Ten or more counts support this clonotype. The rearrangement uses TRBV4-2 and TRBJ2-1, with 9 bases aligning to TRBD2. This CDR3 has 17 residues. With V trimmed by 0 bases and J by 2 bases, 5 bases remained unmatched. Germline V lookup: CDR1 LGHNA, CDR2 YNFKEQ. The CDR3 region is CASSQDRSGGPYNEQFF. DNA of the CDR3: TGTGCCAGCAGCCAAGATCGGAGCGGGGGGCCCTACAATGAGCAGTTCTTC.